These 28 T cell receptor beta chains were all obtained from the same sample, sequenced in a study of blood T cell repertoires in COVID-19. Produced via immunoSEQ multiplex PCR; TCRdb's table is partial and in-frame only. The sample consists of about 230,000 clones, over 70% of them appearing once. The source material was peripheral blood. These receptors all come from a woman of 80 years or more with acute or convalescent COVID-19.

The V call is TRBV6-6, the J call TRBJ2-5, with D perhaps TRBD2 (6 bases). This CDR3 is 15 amino acids long. The V and J ends lost 1 base and 4 bases respectively, with 13 bases between them. Germline V lookup: CDR1 MNHNY, CDR2 SVGAGI (reference sequence). In DNA, the CDR3 is TGTGCCAGCAGTTACTTGGCGGGGTCGGGAGAGACCCAGTACTTC. This gives the protein CASSYLAGSGETQYF.

This chain links TRBV4-2 with TRBJ2-7, with D possibly matching TRBD1 (5 bases). The germline gives CDR1 LGHNA, CDR2 YNFKEQ. The length of the CDR3 is 19 residues. V lost 2 bases, J lost 1 base, and 24 bases lay in between. CDR3 in amino acids: CASSQTPPGSLWWSYEQYF. The CDR3 coding sequence is TGTGCCAGCAGCCAAACCCCCCCAGGGTCACTATGGTGGTCCTACGAGCAGTACTTC.

The chain uses TRBV3-1 (or the pseudogene TRBV3-2) and TRBJ2-3; TRBD2 is a possible D gene (6 bases). Trimming removed 4 bases at V and 2 bases at J, with 19 bases between. The V gene's germline CDR1 is LGHDT and CDR2 YNNKEL (reference sequence). CDR3 length equals 17 residues. CDR3 DNA: TGTGCCAGCAGCCCCTTTCCCCCGGGGGTGGACACAGATACGCAGTATTTT. Protein sequence: CASSPFPPGVDTDTQYF.

V usage is TRBV27 and J usage is TRBJ1-1; tentatively, D is TRBD1 (6 bases). There are 14 residues in the CDR3. In germline, CDR1 is MNHEY, CDR2 SMNVEV (reference sequence). Trimming took 6 bases from V and 2 from J, leaving 13 bases between them. The CDR3 DNA reads TGTGCCAGCAGCCCAGGACAGAAAAACACTGAAGCTTTCTTT. Translating gives CASSPGQKNTEAFF.

The rearrangement links TRBV28 to TRBJ2-5, with D tentatively TRBD2 (6 bases). The ends were cut back, 5 bases at V and 2 bases at J, with 9 bases in the middle. Germline loops: CDR1 MDHEN, CDR2 SYDVKM. This CDR3 has 13 amino acids. CDR3 protein: CASSGGGQETQYF. Written as DNA, the CDR3 is TGTGCCAGCAGTGGGGGAGGACAAGAGACCCAGTACTTC.

Worth noting for this clone: A much larger clone lies a single base off, so this may be a read error. The V gene is TRBV5-6, the J gene TRBJ2-5; 11 bases fit TRBD2. V trimming: 0 bases; J trimming: 5 bases; junction bases outside the gene matches: 0. Germline CDR1 SGHDT, CDR2 YYEEEE. CDR3 size: 14 residues. The CDR3 DNA reads TGTGCCAGCAGCTTGGGGACTAGCGGGGAGACCCAGTACTTC. Translation: CASSLGTSGETQYF.

The chain has TRBV2 and TRBJ2-7; 10 bases line up with TRBD2. Per germline, CDR1 SNHLY and CDR2 FYNNEI. The CDR3 consists of 17 residues. The V and J ends lost 6 bases and 0 bases, in that order; junction bases with no gene match: 11. CDR3 amino acids: CASRKAGGIHISYEQYF. CDR3 nucleotide sequence: TGTGCCAGCAGAAAAGCGGGAGGGATACATATCTCCTACGAGCAGTACTTC.

V usage is TRBV9 and J usage is TRBJ1-6; D gene ambiguous. Trimming shortened V by 1 base and J by 8 bases, and 16 bases separated the two germline ends. The CDR3 loop spans 16 amino acids. CDR1 is SGDLS, CDR2 YYNGEE, per germline. The CDR3 sequence is CASSVKSGPSDSPLHF. For the CDR3, the DNA is TGTGCCAGCAGCGTAAAATCAGGTCCTAGCGATTCACCCCTCCACTTT.

This clone was observed a single time. The chain combines TRBV5-1 with TRBJ2-7, with TRBD2 matching 14 bases. V shed 4 bases, J shed 5 bases, and the junction held 2 bases outside the gene matches. Germline assignment: CDR1 SGHRS and CDR2 YFSETQ. The CDR3 length is 14 residues. CDR3: CASSGGLAGDEQYF. The CDR3 coding sequence is TGCGCCAGCAGCGGGGGACTAGCGGGAGACGAGCAGTACTTC.

The gene calls are TRBV19 and TRBJ2-1; 13 nucleotides line up with TRBD2. Trimming cost V 6 bases and J 7 bases; bases outside gene matches: 6. The germline V gene has CDR1 LNHDA and CDR2 SQIVND (reference sequence). The CDR3 totals 15 residues. This chain's CDR3 is CASRPTSGRLNEQFF. The CDR3 region has the DNA TGTGCCAGTAGACCGACTAGCGGGAGGTTGAATGAGCAGTTCTTC.

This rearrangement joins TRBV7-7 to TRBJ2-2, with 7 bases that match TRBD1. The CDR3 sequence is 14 residues long. With V trimmed by 5 bases and J by 6 bases, 6 bases remained unmatched. CDR1 is SSHAT, CDR2 FNYEAQ, per germline (reference sequence). CDR3 DNA: TGTGCCAGCAGCGGGATACAGGGGTCCGGGGAGCTGTTTTTT. It translates to CASSGIQGSGELFF.

The CDR3 DNA reads TGTGCCAGCAGTCCCAACAATGCCTACGAGCAGTACTTC. Its protein product is CASSPNNAYEQYF. This sequence joins TRBV27 and TRBJ2-7; D unresolved. The V end lost 5 bases, the J end lost 2 bases, and 10 bases lay between the germline ends. CDR3 length equals 13 residues. Germline V lookup: CDR1 MNHEY, CDR2 SMNVEV (reference sequence).

The chain couples TRBV11-2 to TRBJ2-5; 7 bases line up with TRBD1. Per germline, CDR1 SGHAT and CDR2 FQNNGV. V lost 2 bases to trimming and J lost 5 bases; unmatched junction nucleotides: 5. The CDR3 length is 14 residues. The DNA for the CDR3 is TGTGCCAGCAGCTTACTAGGGGGCAAGGAGACCCAGTACTTC. This gives the protein CASSLLGGKETQYF.

The rearrangement links TRBV5-4 to TRBJ2-1, with TRBD2 matching over 8 bases. The CDR3 spans 15 residues. V gave up 2 bases and J gave up 7 bases; unmatched junction bases: 8. CDR1 and CDR2 (germline): SGHNT, YYREEE (reference sequence). CDR3 nucleotide sequence: TGTGCCAGCAGCTTTTTTGGGACTAGAGTAAATGAGCAGTTCTTC. This encodes CASSFFGTRVNEQFF.

This clone appeared once. The chain joins TRBV4-2 to TRBJ2-3, with TRBD2 identical over 10 bases. Germline-derived CDR1 and CDR2 are LGHNA and YNFKEQ. This CDR3 has 17 amino acids. V was pared by 1 base and J by 3 bases, with 7 bases of the junction left unmatched. CDR3 bases: TGTGCCAGCAGCCAAGCCATAGCGGGGGGCCCAACAGATACGCAGTATTTT. Encoded protein: CASSQAIAGGPTDTQYF.

With regard to this clone: An end of the junction does not agree with germline; a read error may underlie this. The V gene is TRBV3-1 (or the pseudogene TRBV3-2), the J gene TRBJ2-7; TRBD2 agrees at 8 bases. The CDR3 is made up of 13 amino acids. Germline lookup yields CDR1 LGHDT and CDR2 YNNKEL (reference sequence). CDR3 amino acids: CASSQLNGGARDF. The CDR3 DNA reads TGTGCCAGCAGCCAGCTTAACGGGGGGGCCAGGGACTTC.

J is TRBJ1-3 and V is TRBV3-1 (or the pseudogene TRBV3-2); D uncertain. With 5 bases removed from V and 1 base from J, the gap between germline ends came to 12 bases. CDR1 and CDR2 from the germline V gene are LGHDT and YNNKEL (reference sequence). This CDR3 spans 15 amino acids. This CDR3 is CASSARHDSGNTIYF. As DNA, the CDR3 is TGTGCCAGCAGCGCCCGACATGATTCTGGAAACACCATATATTTT.

This clone was recorded a few times. The V and J genes are TRBV6-5 and TRBJ1-6, with TRBD1 identical over 8 bases. This CDR3 contains 13 residues. The germline gives CDR1 MNHEY, CDR2 SVGAGI. V was clipped by 6 bases and J by 7 bases; unmatched bases: 2. CDR3 protein: CASSWDRNSPLHF. Here the CDR3 DNA reads TGTGCCAGCAGCTGGGACAGGAATTCACCCCTCCACTTT.

The V call is TRBV11-1, the J call TRBJ2-1, with 8 bases that match TRBD2. J lost 8 bases, V lost 5 bases, and 11 bases had no gene match. The V gene's germline CDR1 is SGHAT and CDR2 FQDESV (reference sequence). The CDR3 sequence is 15 residues long. This CDR3 reads CASSPGTRRFDEQFF. The CDR3 DNA reads TGTGCCAGCAGCCCCGGGACTAGACGGTTCGATGAGCAGTTCTTC.

The chain is built from TRBV7-2 and TRBJ2-1, with TRBD2 as a possible D gene (6 bases). V was pared by 6 bases and J by 1 base, with 16 bases between. The CDR3 sequence is 16 residues long. Germline loops: CDR1 SGHTA, CDR2 FQGNSA. DNA of the CDR3: TGTGCCAGCAGTAAACCGGGGCTAGCGTCCTACAATGAGCAGTTCTTC. Amino acids: CASSKPGLASYNEQFF.

The V and J genes are TRBV5-6 and TRBJ1-3, with 8 bases fitting TRBD1. The CDR3 loop spans 16 amino acids. The germline gives CDR1 SGHDT, CDR2 YYEEEE. J gave up 7 bases and V 5 bases, and 14 bases lay outside the gene matches. CDR3 in DNA: TGTGCCAGCAGTTATCTGCTCACAGGGGGACCCAACACCATATATTTT. Encoded protein: CASSYLLTGGPNTIYF. Full variable domain (missing parts from reference TRBV5-6 and TRBJ1-3): DAGVTQSPTHLIKTRGQQVTLRCSPKSGHDTVSWYQQALGQGPQFIFQYYEEEERQRGNFPDRFSGHQFPNYSSELNVNALLLGDSALYLCASSYLLTGGPNTIYFGEGSWLTVV.

This clone came up once. V usage is TRBV6-5 and J usage is TRBJ2-7; D not certain. This CDR3 is 12 amino acids long. The germline V and J ends were trimmed by 6 bases and 5 bases, with 11 bases remaining between them. Germline lookup yields CDR1 MNHEY and CDR2 SVGAGI. Written as DNA, the CDR3 is TGTGCCAGCAGAAAGGAGTCGGACGAGCAGTACTTC. It codes for CASRKESDEQYF.

The chain has TRBV5-1 and TRBJ2-7, with 11 bases identical to TRBD1. Germline-derived CDR1 and CDR2 are SGHRS and YFSETQ. V shed 4 bases and J 4 bases; nucleotides not matched to a gene: 7. The CDR3 sequence is 15 residues long. The CDR3 nucleotides are TGCGCCAGCAGCACGGGGACAGGGGGGTTTTACGAGCAGTACTTC. Protein: CASSTGTGGFYEQYF.

This chain links TRBV30 with TRBJ1-5, with 9 bases identical to TRBD1. Trimming at V came to 5 bases and at J to 7 bases, leaving 6 bases not matched to a gene. Looked up from germline, CDR1 is GTSNPN and CDR2 is SVGIG (reference sequence). CDR3 size: 13 residues. CDR3 protein: CAWRTGVGQPQHF. The CDR3 region has the DNA TGTGCCTGGCGGACAGGGGTCGGACAGCCCCAGCATTTT.

The chain recombines TRBV5-1 with TRBJ2-5; D may be TRBD1 (6 bases). Per germline, CDR1 SGHRS and CDR2 YFSETQ. The CDR3 is 11 residues long. V dropped 4 bases and J dropped 12 bases, with 13 bases sitting between them. The CDR3 is CASSATSGEYF. The CDR3 bases are TGCGCCAGCAGCGCGACCTCAGGGGAGTACTTC.

The chain links TRBV15 to TRBJ2-2; D may be TRBD2 (5 bases). CDR1 and CDR2 (germline): LNHNV, YYDKDF (reference sequence). The CDR3 consists of 17 residues. Trimming shortened V by 3 bases and J by 1 base, and 15 bases separated the two germline ends. CDR3 in amino acids: CATSSYGGNRNTGELFF. The CDR3, as DNA: TGTGCCACCAGCAGCTACGGAGGAAACAGGAACACCGGGGAGCTGTTTTTT.

The CDR3 DNA reads as TGTGCCAGCAGCCAAGAAGGAGGATACTCTGGAAACACCATATATTTT. The encoded protein is CASSQEGGYSGNTIYF. The chain links TRBV4-2 to TRBJ1-3; D remains ambiguous. Germline lookup yields CDR1 LGHNA and CDR2 YNFKEQ. V was pared by 0 bases and J by 0 bases, with 9 bases between. The length of the CDR3 is 16 residues.

The rearrangement uses TRBV7-9 and TRBJ2-2, with TRBD2 matching 9 bases. The CDR3 extends over 14 amino acids. V lost 6 bases, J lost 1 base, and 0 bases stayed unmatched. Germline CDR1 and CDR2: SEHNR and FQNEAQ (reference sequence). DNA of the CDR3: TGTGCCAGCAGACTAGCGGGGAACACCGGGGAGCTGTTTTTT. This sequence encodes CASRLAGNTGELFF. Full variable domain (remainder filled in from reference TRBV7-9 and TRBJ2-2): DTGVSQNPRHKITKRGQNVTFRCDPISEHNRLYWYRQTLGQGPEFLTYFQNEAQLEKSRLLSDRFSAERPKGSFSTLEIQRTEQGDSAMYLCASRLAGNTGELFFGEGSRLTVL.